This TCR beta chain was documented in a study of vaccination and CD4 T cells after COVID-19. Worth noting for this clonotype: Its target is unknown.

The treatment here: 10-day PBMC culture with coronavirus spike peptide pools or control peptides (ViraFEST assay). The unexposed donor gave CD4+ T cells before the COVID-19 pandemic (2011-2018). V shed 3 bases, J shed 10 bases, and the junction held 7 bases outside the gene matches. The CDR3 has 15 residues. Per the germline V gene, CDR1 is ENHRY and CDR2 is SYGVKD. Scientists ran DNA taken from cultured CD4+ T cells through the Oncomine TCR Beta short-read assay for sequencing. Each CDR3 protein is one row after TCRdb ran MiXCR on the PCR reads. The repertoire consists of a few thousand distinct CDR3 sequences, with roughly two fifths occurring once and the leading ten covering 64%.

The gene calls are TRBV10-3 and TRBJ2-2; 11 bases are shared with TRBD1. The source material was CD4+ T cells from blood, cultured in vitro. The TCR originated in a human donor in good health. The CDR3 nucleotides read TGTGCCATCAGTGAAGGGACAGGGGGGAGCATGGAGCTGTTTTTT. Amino acid sequence: CAISEGTGGSMELFF.